This T cell receptor beta chain was identified during a study of spatial heterogeneity in lung cancer. On this clonotype: Its specificity is not known. Because this beta chain is a stray read in a library intended to capture alpha chains, its abundance should not be given much weight.

This CDR3 is 14 amino acids long. CDR1 is SGHRS, CDR2 YFSETQ, per germline. Trimming at V came to 4 bases and at J to 4 bases, leaving 4 bases not matched to a gene. Time point denoted: sample taken at primary tumor resection. Untreated early-stage non-small cell lung cancer patients, 55 to 85 in total, were the donors. Tumor, nontumor lung or frozen PBMC supplied whole RNA that was sequenced unsorted. Study outcomes and limitations: Tracking of tumor mutation counts was seen in expanded intratumoral alpha and beta TCR counts. Numbers of ubiquitous and regional expanded TCRs tracked ubiquitous and regional nonsynonymous mutation counts, respectively.

TCRdb itself ran the 5' RACE reads through MiXCR, one entry per CDR3 protein. Of roughly 15,000 distinct CDR3 sequences listed, over 3.5% are singletons. The chain uses TRBV5-1 and TRBJ2-3; TRBD1 aligns across 9 bases. The sample in question was lung tumor tissue, obtained at surgery. The TCR originated in a female donor with early-stage non-small cell lung cancer. This chain's CDR3 is CASSRDRVADTQYF. Written as DNA, the CDR3 is TGCGCCAGCAGCCGGGACAGGGTGGCAGATACGCAGTATTTT.